What follows are 8 T cell receptor beta chains derived from one specimen sequenced in a study of T cells in Graves' hyperthyroidism and ophthalmopathy. Amplification of TCR beta CDR3 regions was performed using RNA transcripts as template. A set of HTBI primers served as the primers for a first-round RT-PCR of the TCR CDR3. Via MiXCR, TCRdb re-called the multiplex PCR reads, giving one row per CDR3 protein. The table shows approximately 380,000 distinct CDR3 sequences, with approximately 17% occurring only once. The specimen was blood. Receptor source: a man aged 18 to 29 with Graves' ophthalmopathy.

In the case of this clonotype: This may come from a read error, since a much larger clone is one base off. V usage is TRBV28 and J usage is TRBJ1-1; TRBD1 matches at 7 bases. Germline V lookup: CDR1 MDHEN, CDR2 SYDVKM. The CDR3 totals 14 residues. V lost 8 bases to trimming and J lost 0 bases; unmatched junction nucleotides: 6. CDR3 nucleotides: TGTGCCAGCGGGTTGACAGGGATGAACACTGAAGCTTTCTTT. Protein product: CASGLTGMNTEAFF.

This clonotype was observed a handful of times. The chain recombines TRBV3-1 with TRBJ2-2; 7 nucleotides align to TRBD1. The CDR3 length is 16 residues. With V trimmed by 7 bases and J by 4 bases, 12 bases remained unmatched. CDR1 and CDR2 (germline): LGHDT, YNNKEL (reference sequence). CDR3 sequence: CASNLAGTVFTGELFF. CDR3 DNA sequence: TGTGCCAGCAACCTTGCCGGGACAGTATTCACCGGGGAGCTGTTTTTT.

This clonotype has more than one count but fewer than ten. The chain employs TRBV20-1 and TRBJ1-5; D unclear. Looked up from germline, CDR1 is DFQATT and CDR2 is SNEGSKA (reference sequence). V was cut by 5 bases and J by 5 bases, with 13 bases left in between. The CDR3 totals 13 residues. The CDR3 spells CSAEWAGDQPQHF. The CDR3 DNA reads as TGCAGTGCTGAGTGGGCTGGGGATCAGCCCCAGCATTTT.

The chain joins TRBV13 to TRBJ2-5; no definite D call. From germline, CDR1 is PRHDT and CDR2 FYEKMQ (reference sequence). V gave up 5 bases and J gave up 1 base, with 8 bases separating them. The CDR3 runs 13 residues. In nucleotides, the CDR3 is TGTGCCAGCAGCACAACAAGCCAAGAGACCCAGTACTTC. As protein: CASSTTSQETQYF.

This clonotype was recorded at least ten times. V usage is TRBV7-3 and J usage is TRBJ2-1; the D call may be TRBD1 or TRBD2 (6 bases each). Germline CDR1 SGHTA, CDR2 FQGTGA. V was clipped by 2 bases and J by 5 bases, with 19 bases between them. This CDR3 region has 17 residues. CDR3 amino acids: CASSLGGTTGLHNEQFF. In DNA form, the CDR3 reads TGTGCCAGCAGCTTAGGGGGGACAACTGGGCTACACAATGAGCAGTTCTTC.

In this sample, this clonotype turned up many times. CDR3 sequence (DNA): TGTGCCAGCAGTTCCATCGGTGATGGCTACACCTTC. Translation: CASSSIGDGYTF. The chain links TRBV27 to TRBJ1-2, with unresolved D. V gave up 4 bases and J gave up 6 bases, with 9 bases separating them. From germline, CDR1 is MNHEY and CDR2 SMNVEV (reference sequence). This CDR3 spans 12 amino acids.

In its sample, this clonotype was seen many times. CDR3 sequence reads: CATTPDRAGGNTIYF. For the CDR3, the DNA is TGTGCCACCACGCCCGACAGGGCGGGCGGAAACACCATATATTTT. V gene TRBV2 combines with J gene TRBJ1-3, with 7 bases fitting TRBD1. The CDR3 is 15 amino acids. V gave up 10 bases and J gave up 4 bases; unmatched junction bases: 13. Germline-derived CDR1 and CDR2 are SNHLY and FYNNEI.

This clonotype came up a few times. The chain has TRBV18 and TRBJ2-3, with a weak D call TRBD2 (5 bases). CDR3 size: 14 residues. The germline V gene encodes CDR1 KGHSH and CDR2 LQKENI. Trimming took off 2 bases at V and 3 bases at J, with 9 bases between the two ends. CDR3: CASSPDSETDTQYF. CDR3 DNA: TGTGCCAGCTCACCAGATAGCGAGACAGATACGCAGTATTTT. Full variable domain (missing parts from reference TRBV18 and TRBJ2-3): NAGVMQNPRHLVRRRGQEARLRCSPMKGHSHVYWYRQLPEEGLKFMVYLQKENIIDESGMPKERFSAEFPKEGPSILRIQQVVRGDSAAYFCASSPDSETDTQYFGPGTRLTVL.